This TCR beta chain was documented in a study of T cell responses to AZD1222 COVID-19 vaccine. The germline gives CDR1 SGHNT, CDR2 YYREEE (reference sequence). V shed 0 bases and J 5 bases; nucleotides not matched to a gene: 5. This CDR3 spans 15 amino acids. This clone was picked up one time. Its antigen is currently unknown. Study conclusions and caveats: Repertoire sampling was restricted to post-peak T cell response timepoints. Baseline testing showed seropositivity in only six AZD1222 recipients. The donors showed a predominance of white British ancestry and of females, with possible underestimation of clonal diversity.

Samples with a second dose at about 4 or about 12 weeks were pooled together. Assay used: immunoSEQ multiplex PCR; TCRdb lists only in-frame clones, some missing. Counted here are fewer than 200,000 clones, 88% occurring once; the ten biggest clones make up 26%. Sequencing was performed on peripheral blood, taken 28 days after the second AZD1222 dose. The sequence was obtained from an adult who received the AZD1222 COVID-19 vaccine. J is TRBJ2-5 and V is TRBV5-4, with 9 bases lining up with TRBD1. CDR3 sequence reads: CASSLGDRAGETQYF. CDR3 in DNA: TGTGCCAGCAGCTTGGGGGACAGGGCGGGGGAGACCCAGTACTTC.